This record covers a single TCR beta chain. The antigen is not known. Profiling relied on immunoSEQ multiplex PCR, and the TCRdb table lists in-frame clones only, not all of them. Altogether more than 85,000 clones are present, around 87% being singletons, with the ten largest covering about 3.5%. Looked up from germline, CDR1 is KGHSY and CDR2 is FQNENV. This CDR3 has 15 residues. Trimming removed 5 bases from V and 4 bases from J; junction bases left unmatched: 6. These data come from a study of T cell responses to AZD1222 COVID-19 vaccine. Study observations and caveats: Regions 160-218 and 743-854 held dominance among vaccine-associated CD4 TCRs, which spanned spike. Clonal diversity may have been underestimated, and the donors were mostly white British, with more females than males.

The TCR sequence derives from an adult in good health. This specimen consisted of peripheral blood, obtained on day 0 of AZD1222 vaccination. The chain employs TRBV16 and TRBJ2-1; 9 bases are a match to TRBD1. In nucleotides, the CDR3 is TGTGCCAGCAGCACACATGGACAGGGGTACAATGAGCAGTTCTTC. Residues: CASSTHGQGYNEQFF.